This T cell receptor beta chain came from a study of glioma-infiltrating T cells after dendritic cell vaccination. Study as a whole: Samples are from glioblastoma patients in Phase I and II dendritic cell vaccine trials.

The time point denotes: after dendritic cell vaccination, including at tumor progression/relapse. Input was 2 to 2.5 ug genomic DNA, or all available if less. The method was immunoSEQ multiplex PCR; TCRdb's version includes in-frame clones alone and lacks a portion of them. The sample consists of about 10,000 clones, 81% of them appearing once. CDR1 is MDHEN, CDR2 SYDVKM, per germline. Trimming left V 3 bases short and J 5 bases short, with 13 bases between. This CDR3 has 15 amino acids. The chain employs TRBV28 and TRBJ1-4, with a weak D call TRBD1 (6 bases). This receptor was taken from a human donor with glioblastoma. The input for sequencing was blood, taken after dendritic cell vaccination. The DNA for the CDR3 is TGTGCCAGCAGTTTCGAGGACAGTGTAAATGAAAAACTGTTTTTT. Its translation is CASSFEDSVNEKLFF.